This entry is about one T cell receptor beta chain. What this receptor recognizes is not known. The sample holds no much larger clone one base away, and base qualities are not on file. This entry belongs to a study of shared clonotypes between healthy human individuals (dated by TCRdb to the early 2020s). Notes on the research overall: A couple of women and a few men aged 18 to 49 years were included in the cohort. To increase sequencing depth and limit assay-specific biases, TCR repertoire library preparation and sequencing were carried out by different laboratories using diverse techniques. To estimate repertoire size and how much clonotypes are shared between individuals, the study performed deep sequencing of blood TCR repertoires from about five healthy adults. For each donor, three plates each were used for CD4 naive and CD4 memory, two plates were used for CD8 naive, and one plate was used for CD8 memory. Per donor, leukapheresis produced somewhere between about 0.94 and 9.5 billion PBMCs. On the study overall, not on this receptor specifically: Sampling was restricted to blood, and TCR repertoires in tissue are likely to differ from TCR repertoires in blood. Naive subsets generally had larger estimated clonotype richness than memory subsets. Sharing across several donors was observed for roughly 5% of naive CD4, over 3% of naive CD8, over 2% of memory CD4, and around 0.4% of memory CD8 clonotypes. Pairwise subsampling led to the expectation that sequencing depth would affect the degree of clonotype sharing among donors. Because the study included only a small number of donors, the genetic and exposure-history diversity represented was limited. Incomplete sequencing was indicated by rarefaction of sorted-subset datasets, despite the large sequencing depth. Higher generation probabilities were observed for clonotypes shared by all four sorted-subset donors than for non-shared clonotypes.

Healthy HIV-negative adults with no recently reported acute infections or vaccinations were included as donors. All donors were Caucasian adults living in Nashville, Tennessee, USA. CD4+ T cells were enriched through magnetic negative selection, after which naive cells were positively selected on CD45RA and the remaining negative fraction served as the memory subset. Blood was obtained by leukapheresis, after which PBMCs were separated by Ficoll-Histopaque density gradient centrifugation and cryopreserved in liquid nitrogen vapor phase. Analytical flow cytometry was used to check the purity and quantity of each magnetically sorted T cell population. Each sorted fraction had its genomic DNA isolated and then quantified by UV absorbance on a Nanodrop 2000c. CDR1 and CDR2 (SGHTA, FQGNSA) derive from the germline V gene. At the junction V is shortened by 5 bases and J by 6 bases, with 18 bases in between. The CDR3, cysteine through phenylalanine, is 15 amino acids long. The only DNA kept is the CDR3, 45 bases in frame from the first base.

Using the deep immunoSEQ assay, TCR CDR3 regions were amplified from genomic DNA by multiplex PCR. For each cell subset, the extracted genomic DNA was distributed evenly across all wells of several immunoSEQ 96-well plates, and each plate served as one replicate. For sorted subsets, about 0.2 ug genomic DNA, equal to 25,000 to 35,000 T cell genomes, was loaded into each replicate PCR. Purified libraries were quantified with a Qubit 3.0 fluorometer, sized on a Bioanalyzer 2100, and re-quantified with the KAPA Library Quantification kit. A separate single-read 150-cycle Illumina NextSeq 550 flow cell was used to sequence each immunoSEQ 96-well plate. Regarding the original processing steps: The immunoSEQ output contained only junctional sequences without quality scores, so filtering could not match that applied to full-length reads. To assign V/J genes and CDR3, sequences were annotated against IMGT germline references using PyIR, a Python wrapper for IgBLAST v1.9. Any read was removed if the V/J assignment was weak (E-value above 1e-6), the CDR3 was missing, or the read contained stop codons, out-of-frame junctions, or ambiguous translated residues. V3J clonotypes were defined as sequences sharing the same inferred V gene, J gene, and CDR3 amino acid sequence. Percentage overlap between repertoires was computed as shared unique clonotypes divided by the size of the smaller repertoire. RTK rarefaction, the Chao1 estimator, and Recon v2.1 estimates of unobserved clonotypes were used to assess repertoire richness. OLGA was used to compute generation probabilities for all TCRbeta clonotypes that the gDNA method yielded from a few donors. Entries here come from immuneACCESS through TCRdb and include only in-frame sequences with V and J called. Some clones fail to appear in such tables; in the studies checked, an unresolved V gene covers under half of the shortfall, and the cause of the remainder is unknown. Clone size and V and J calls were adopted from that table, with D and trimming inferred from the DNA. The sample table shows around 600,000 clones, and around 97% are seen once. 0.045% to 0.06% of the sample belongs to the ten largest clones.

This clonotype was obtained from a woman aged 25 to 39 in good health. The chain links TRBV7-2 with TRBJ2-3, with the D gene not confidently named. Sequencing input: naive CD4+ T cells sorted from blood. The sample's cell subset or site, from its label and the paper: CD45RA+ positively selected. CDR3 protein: CASSPVQTNWDTQYF. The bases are TGTGCCAGCAGCCCAGTTCAGACAAATTGGGATACGCAGTATTTT.